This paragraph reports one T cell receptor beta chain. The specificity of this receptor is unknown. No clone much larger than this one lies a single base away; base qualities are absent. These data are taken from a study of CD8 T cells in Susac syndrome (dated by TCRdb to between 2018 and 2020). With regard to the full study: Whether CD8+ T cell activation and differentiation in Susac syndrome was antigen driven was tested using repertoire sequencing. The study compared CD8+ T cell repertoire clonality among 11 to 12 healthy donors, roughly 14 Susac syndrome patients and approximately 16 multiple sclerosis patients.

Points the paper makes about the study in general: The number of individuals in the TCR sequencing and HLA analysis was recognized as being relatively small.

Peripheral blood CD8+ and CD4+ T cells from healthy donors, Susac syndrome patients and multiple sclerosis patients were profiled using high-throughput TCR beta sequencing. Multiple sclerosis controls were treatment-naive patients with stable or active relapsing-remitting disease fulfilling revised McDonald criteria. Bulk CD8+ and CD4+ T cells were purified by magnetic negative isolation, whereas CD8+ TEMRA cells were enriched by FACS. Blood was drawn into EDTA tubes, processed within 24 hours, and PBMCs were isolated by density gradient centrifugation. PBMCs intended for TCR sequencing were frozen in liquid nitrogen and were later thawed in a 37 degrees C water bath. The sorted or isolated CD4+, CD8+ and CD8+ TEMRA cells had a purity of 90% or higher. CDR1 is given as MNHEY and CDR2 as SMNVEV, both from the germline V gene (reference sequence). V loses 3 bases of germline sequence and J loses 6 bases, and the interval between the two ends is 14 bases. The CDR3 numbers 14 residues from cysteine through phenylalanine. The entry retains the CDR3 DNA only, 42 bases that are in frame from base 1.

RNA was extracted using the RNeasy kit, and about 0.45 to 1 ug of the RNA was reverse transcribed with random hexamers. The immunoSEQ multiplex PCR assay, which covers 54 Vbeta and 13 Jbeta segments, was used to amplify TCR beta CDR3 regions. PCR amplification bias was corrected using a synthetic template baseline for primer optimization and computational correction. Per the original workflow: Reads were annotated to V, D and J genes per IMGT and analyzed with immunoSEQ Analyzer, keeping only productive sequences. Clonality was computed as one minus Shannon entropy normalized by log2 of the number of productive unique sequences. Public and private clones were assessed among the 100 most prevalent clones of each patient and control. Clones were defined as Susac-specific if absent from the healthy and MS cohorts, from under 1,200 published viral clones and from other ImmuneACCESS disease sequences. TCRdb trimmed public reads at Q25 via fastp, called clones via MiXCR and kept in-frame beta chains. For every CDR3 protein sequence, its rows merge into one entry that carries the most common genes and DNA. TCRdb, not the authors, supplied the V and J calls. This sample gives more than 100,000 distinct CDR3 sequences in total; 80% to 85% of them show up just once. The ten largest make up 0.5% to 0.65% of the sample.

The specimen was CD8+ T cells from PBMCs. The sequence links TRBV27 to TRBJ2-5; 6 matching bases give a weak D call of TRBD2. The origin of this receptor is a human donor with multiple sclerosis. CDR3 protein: CASSFNEGGKTQYF. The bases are TGTGCCAGCAGTTTTAATGAGGGCGGGAAGACCCAGTACTTC.